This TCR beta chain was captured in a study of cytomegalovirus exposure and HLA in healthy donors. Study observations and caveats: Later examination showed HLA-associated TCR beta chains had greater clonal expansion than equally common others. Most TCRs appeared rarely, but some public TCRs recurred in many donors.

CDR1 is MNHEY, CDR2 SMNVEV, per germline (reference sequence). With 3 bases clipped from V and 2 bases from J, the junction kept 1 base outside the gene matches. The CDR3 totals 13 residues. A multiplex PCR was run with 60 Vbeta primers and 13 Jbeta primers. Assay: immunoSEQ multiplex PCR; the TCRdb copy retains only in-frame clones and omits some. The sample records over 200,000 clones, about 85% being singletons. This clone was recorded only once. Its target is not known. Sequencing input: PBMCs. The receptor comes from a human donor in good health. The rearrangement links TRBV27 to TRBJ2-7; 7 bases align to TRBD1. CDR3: CASSFGTAYEQYF. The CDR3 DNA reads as TGTGCCAGCAGTTTTGGGACAGCCTACGAGCAGTACTTC.